This T cell receptor (beta chain) comes out of a study of shared clonotypes between healthy human individuals. This clone was found a few times. The CDR3 is made up of 14 amino acids. Looked up from germline, CDR1 is SEHNR and CDR2 is FQNEAQ (reference sequence). The J segment lost 5 bases and the V segment lost 5 bases, leaving 3 bases of the junction unmatched. Assay used: immunoSEQ multiplex PCR; TCRdb lists only in-frame clones, some missing. The sample yields about 2.3 million clones, roughly 90% seen once. Input material: naive CD4+ T cells from PBMCs. Specified subset: CD45RA+ positively selected. V usage is TRBV7-9 and J usage is TRBJ2-2; 9 bases align to TRBD2. This clonotype was sampled from a man between 18 and 35 years old in good health. Some clones in this sample may be carry-over from other donors' samples. Here the CDR3 reads CASSGSGRTGELFF. The DNA of the CDR3 is TGTGCCAGCAGCGGTAGCGGGAGAACCGGGGAGCTGTTTTTT. The whole variable domain, filled in from reference TRBV7-9 and TRBJ2-2, reads DTGVSQNPRHKITKRGQNVTFRCDPISEHNRLYWYRQTLGQGPEFLTYFQNEAQLEKSRLLSDRFSAERPKGSFSTLEIQRTEQGDSAMYLCASSGSGRTGELFFGEGSRLTVL.